What follows are 21 T cell receptor beta chains derived from one specimen sequenced in a study of T cells in Graves' hyperthyroidism and ophthalmopathy. What was amplified from RNA transcripts were TCR beta CDR3 regions. First-round RT-PCR of the TCR CDR3 relied on the HTBI primer set. TCRdb analysed the multiplex PCR reads with MiXCR anew, one entry per CDR3 protein. The table lists more than 500,000 distinct CDR3 sequences, roughly 45% of them singletons. The sequenced sample was peripheral blood or thyroid tissue (not recorded which). These receptor sequences come from an adult woman with Graves' disease, either hyperthyroidism or ophthalmopathy (not recorded which).

The gene calls are TRBV6-1 and TRBJ1-1, with no clear D. Trimming cost V 6 bases and J 8 bases, with 10 bases left between them. The CDR3 totals 11 residues. Germline V CDR1 and CDR2: MNHNS, SASEGT. CDR3 coding DNA: TGTGCCAGCAGGGGAGGGTCAGAAGCTTTCTTT. Its protein is CASRGGSEAFF.

In its sample, this clonotype was seen a few times. The junction and the germline gene differ at one end; a read error may be behind it. V gene TRBV7-9 combines with J gene TRBJ1-5; no firm D call. The CDR3 is 14 residues long. Germline V gene lookup returns CDR1 SEHNR and CDR2 FQNEAQ (reference sequence). Here the CDR3 reads CASSLSGIPQTQHF. The CDR3 DNA follows: TGTGCCAGCAGTCTATCGGGAATTCCTCAGACCCAGCATTTT.

This sequence joins TRBV20-1 and TRBJ1-2, with D perhaps matching TRBD1 (5 bases). The CDR3 totals 15 residues. Trimming removed 6 bases at V and 7 bases at J, with 24 bases between. Germline V gene lookup returns CDR1 DFQATT and CDR2 SNEGSKA (reference sequence). The CDR3 reads CSAPRVGLAGGGYTF. CDR3 in DNA: TGCAGTGCCCCCCGGGTGGGGCTAGCGGGAGGTGGCTACACCTTC.

The V gene is TRBV19, the J gene TRBJ2-5; D is perhaps TRBD2 (6 bases). The CDR3 is 14 amino acids. The V gene lost 2 bases and the J gene lost 7 bases, with 14 bases spanning the gap. CDR1 and CDR2 from the germline V gene are LNHDA and SQIVND (reference sequence). The CDR3 loop reads CASSIRPPEGTQYF. The DNA for the CDR3 is TGTGCCAGTAGTATACGACCCCCGGAGGGGACCCAGTACTTC.

The rearrangement links TRBV10-2 to TRBJ1-2; D is unclear. The CDR3 spans 12 residues. CDR1 and CDR2 (germline): WSHSY, SAAADI. Trimming cost V 7 bases and J 2 bases, with 8 bases left between them. This chain's CDR3 is CASTTENYGYTF. As DNA, the CDR3 is TGCGCCAGCACCACGGAGAACTATGGCTACACCTTC.

Remarks on this clonotype: At one end the junction does not follow the germline gene, possibly because of a read error. The chain combines TRBV7-2 with TRBJ1-1, with D uncertain. The CDR3 sequence is 12 residues long. Germline assignment: CDR1 SGHTA and CDR2 FQGNSA. DNA for the CDR3: TGTGCTAGCAGCTTAGAGACGGGAAAAGCTTCCTTT. This encodes CASSLETGKASF. The full variable domain, its missing parts supplied by reference TRBV7-2 and TRBJ1-1, is GAGVSQSPSNKVTEKGKDVELRCDPISGHTALYWYRQSLGQGLEFLIYFQGNSAPDKSGLPSDRFSAERTGGSVSTLTIQRTQQEDSAVYLCASSLETGKASFGQGTRLTVV.

This clonotype has ten or more counts. The chain couples TRBV19 to TRBJ1-1; possibly TRBD1 for D (6 bases). The CDR3 is 14 amino acids. Between the trimmed V and J ends, which lost 9 bases and 0 bases, there was a span of 14 bases. Germline V lookup: CDR1 LNHDA, CDR2 SQIVND (reference sequence). The CDR3 protein is CASQNRALNTEAFF. CDR3 sequence (DNA): TGTGCCAGCCAAAACAGGGCATTGAACACTGAAGCTTTCTTT.

The genes are TRBV7-9 and TRBJ2-5; TRBD2 might be the D (5 bases). This CDR3 comprises 14 residues. Germline V lookup: CDR1 SEHNR, CDR2 FQNEAQ (reference sequence). V lost 3 bases and J lost 2, with 10 bases in between. The CDR3 DNA reads as TGTGCCAGCAGCTTCGGGAATTTACAAGAGACCCAGTACTTC. This sequence encodes CASSFGNLQETQYF.

A word on this clonotype: The junction and the germline gene differ at one end; a read error may be behind it. The V gene is TRBV7-9, the J gene TRBJ2-7; TRBD2 aligns across 14 bases. There are 18 residues in the CDR3. Per the germline V gene, CDR1 is SEHNR and CDR2 is FQNEAQ (reference sequence). CDR3 bases: TGCGCCAGCAGCCAAGATCCTCGACTAGCGGGAGGGACCTACGAGCAGTACTTC. This gives the protein CASSQDPRLAGGTYEQYF.

The J gene is TRBJ1-5, the V gene TRBV2; tentatively, D is TRBD1 (5 bases). In germline, CDR1 is SNHLY, CDR2 FYNNEI. CDR3 length: 13 residues. Trimming removed 8 bases at V and 2 bases at J, with 10 bases between. This CDR3 reads CASGGLRNQPQHF. CDR3 sequence (DNA): TGTGCCAGCGGGGGTTTGCGCAATCAGCCCCAGCATTTT.

This clonotype was counted a few times. The chain couples TRBV15 to TRBJ1-2; D gene uncertain. V was pared by 0 bases and J by 1 base, with 12 bases between. The CDR3 runs 16 residues. Germline CDR1 reads LNHNV; CDR2 reads YYDKDF (reference sequence). The CDR3: CATSRDRQVFNYGYTF. As DNA, the CDR3 is TGTGCCACCAGCAGAGATCGCCAGGTATTTAACTATGGCTACACCTTC.

This clonotype was observed a handful of times. This sequence joins TRBV27 and TRBJ1-6; 7 bases fit TRBD1. J lost 7 bases, V lost 4 bases, and 7 bases had no gene match. CDR1 and CDR2 (germline): MNHEY, SMNVEV (reference sequence). This CDR3 region has 15 residues. The CDR3 DNA is TGTGCCAGCAGTTGGGAGGCCAGGGGGAATTCACCCCTCCACTTT. This sequence encodes CASSWEARGNSPLHF.

This clonotype was seen repeatedly, ten times or more. The chain links TRBV6-5 to TRBJ1-1; D call uncertain. This CDR3 region has 13 residues. The germline gives CDR1 MNHEY, CDR2 SVGAGI. Trimming removed 4 bases at V and 1 base at J, with 7 bases between. The CDR3 DNA is TGTGCCAGCAGTTTACAGCCGAACACTGAAGCTTTCTTT. Encoded protein: CASSLQPNTEAFF.

For the CDR3, the DNA is TGTGCCAGCAGCTTATACCCAGGAGCCTACGAGCAGTACTTC. Amino acid sequence: CASSLYPGAYEQYF. This chain joins TRBV7-2 and TRBJ2-7, with no clear D. This CDR3 spans 14 amino acids. Trimming removed 2 bases from V and 2 bases from J, with 10 bases in between. Germline values: CDR1 SGHTA, CDR2 FQGNSA.

The rearrangement joins TRBV20-1 to TRBJ1-2, with D unclear. The CDR3 runs 12 residues. V was clipped by 1 base and J by 2 bases, with 5 bases between them. In germline, CDR1 is DFQATT, CDR2 SNEGSKA (reference sequence). The CDR3 loop reads CSARVDNYGYTF. Here the CDR3 DNA reads TGCAGTGCTAGAGTAGACAACTATGGCTACACCTTC.

The chain uses TRBV11-2 and TRBJ2-7; 7 nucleotides match TRBD1. This CDR3 contains 15 residues. J was trimmed by 2 bases and V by 5 bases; bases with no gene match: 9. Germline CDR1 is SGHAT and CDR2 is FQNNGV. As DNA, the CDR3 is TGTGCCAGCAGCGATCGACAGGGTTGGACCTACGAGCAGTACTTC. Protein sequence: CASSDRQGWTYEQYF.

The chain couples TRBV5-1 to TRBJ1-3; no clear D. The V gene's germline CDR1 is SGHRS and CDR2 YFSETQ. The CDR3 is made up of 13 amino acids. Between the trimmed V and J ends, which lost 4 bases and 1 base, there was a span of 6 bases. CDR3 sequence: CASSVESGNTIYF. CDR3 DNA sequence: TGCGCCAGCAGCGTCGAGTCTGGAAACACCATATATTTT.

To note about this clonotype: Compared with germline, one end of the junction differs, possibly owing to a read error. The chain employs TRBV12-3 or TRBV12-4 and TRBJ1-1, with D maybe TRBD1 (6 bases). The CDR3 is 13 residues long. The CDR3 here is CASSPTWDTGAFF. Here the CDR3 DNA reads TGTGCCAGCAGTCCCACTTGGGACACTGGAGCTTTCTTT.

The rearrangement joins TRBV15 to TRBJ2-5, with D perhaps TRBD2 (7 bases). Germline lookup yields CDR1 LNHNV and CDR2 YYDKDF (reference sequence). CDR3 length: 16 residues. V was clipped by 5 bases and J by 3 bases, with 19 bases between them. This CDR3 is CATSSGRGSGEETQYF. The CDR3 DNA reads as TGTGCCACCAGCTCGGGGAGGGGGAGCGGGGAAGAGACCCAGTACTTC.

The chain carries TRBV2 and TRBJ2-5; TRBD2 is a possible D gene (5 bases). The CDR3 spans 15 residues. Looked up from germline, CDR1 is SNHLY and CDR2 is FYNNEI. V lost 6 bases and J lost 1, with 15 bases in between. The CDR3 DNA follows: TGTGCCAGCAGCCATCTGGGGAGAACCCAAGAGACCCAGTACTTC. It is translated as CASSHLGRTQETQYF.

This clonotype has at least ten counts. J is TRBJ2-3 and V is TRBV29-1; TRBD2 matches at 7 bases. Per the germline V gene, CDR1 is SQVTM and CDR2 is ANQGSEA. The CDR3 runs 15 residues. After removal of 2 bases from V and 1 base from J, the junction contained 6 bases not matched to a gene. CDR3 amino acids: CSVEPSGFGTDTQYF. The CDR3 coding sequence is TGCAGCGTTGAACCTAGCGGTTTTGGCACAGATACGCAGTATTTT.